These T cell receptor beta chains were read from a single sample in a study of liver allograft versus peripheral blood T cells. TCRdb independently ran MiXCR on the reads; one entry per CDR3 protein. The sample includes 1,900 or so distinct CDR3 sequences, more than 15% of them seen just once. The receptors come from a human patient who had a liver transplant. These T cells may partly come from the graft donor. Each CDR3 is given with its conserved first and last residue. Fields, in order: V gene, J gene, clone size, D gene, CDR3 DNA, CDR3 protein. A D gene is named only where the DNA matches it firmly. Clone sizes are given selectively: once, few, many, or a class where the clone is expanded.

v_call: TRBV7-9
j_call: TRBJ2-1
clone_size: few
d_call: .
cdr3_nt: TGTGCCAGCAGCCCCACCGCGGCAGGGGACAATGAGCAGTTCTTC
cdr3_aa: CASSPTAAGDNEQFF

v_call: TRBV20-1
j_call: TRBJ1-2
clone_size: medium-sized
d_call: .
cdr3_nt: TGCAGTGCTAGAGATGTTTTTACCGGGACGGATTATGGCTACACCTTC
cdr3_aa: CSARDVFTGTDYGYTF

v_call: TRBV3-1
j_call: TRBJ1-1
clone_size: .
d_call: .
cdr3_nt: TGTGCCAGCAGCCCCGAGTTGGTGATCCTGAACACTGAAGCTTTCTTT
cdr3_aa: CASSPELVILNTEAFF

v_call: TRBV6-5
j_call: TRBJ1-1
clone_size: medium-sized
d_call: .
cdr3_nt: TGTGCCAGCAGTTACTCGCCCAGGGCCCTTGAAGCTTTCTTT
cdr3_aa: CASSYSPRALEAFF

v_call: TRBV11-2
j_call: TRBJ1-2
clone_size: .
d_call: .
cdr3_nt: .
cdr3_aa: CASRGVPYVKVEQYFGPVYGYTF

v_call: TRBV6-6
j_call: TRBJ2-7
clone_size: few
d_call: TRBD2
cdr3_nt: TGTGCCAGCAGTTCGGCGGGAGGCTACGAGCAGTACTTC
cdr3_aa: CASSSAGGYEQYF

v_call: TRBV30
j_call: TRBJ1-1
clone_size: .
d_call: .
cdr3_nt: TGTGCCTGGAGTGGGGGGGCTGAAGCTTTCTTT
cdr3_aa: CAWSGGAEAFF

v_call: TRBV29-1
j_call: TRBJ1-2
clone_size: medium-sized
d_call: .
cdr3_nt: TGCAGCGTTGTCCTAAAAGGACTTTCTGCCGACTATGGCTACACCTTC
cdr3_aa: CSVVLKGLSADYGYTF

v_call: TRBV6-1
j_call: TRBJ1-6
clone_size: few
d_call: .
cdr3_nt: TGTGCCAGCAGTGAATCGGCAGGGACAAATTCACCCCTCCACTTT
cdr3_aa: CASSESAGTNSPLHF

v_call: TRBV13
j_call: TRBJ2-7
clone_size: medium-sized
d_call: .
cdr3_nt: TGTGCCAGCAGCCCAGAAGGCATCCGTTTTCGGGGCATACGATCCTACGAGCAGTACTTC
cdr3_aa: CASSPEGIRFRGIRSYEQYF

v_call: TRBV13
j_call: TRBJ2-3
clone_size: many
d_call: .
cdr3_nt: TGTGCCAGCAGCTCGGAAGGGCTAGCGAACACGCAGTATTTT
cdr3_aa: CASSSEGLANTQYF

v_call: TRBV19
j_call: TRBJ2-3
clone_size: .
d_call: .
cdr3_nt: TGTGCCATTGGTATATCGGGGGGCTTGGATACGCAGTATTTT
cdr3_aa: CAIGISGGLDTQYF

v_call: TRBV27
j_call: TRBJ1-6
clone_size: .
d_call: .
cdr3_nt: TGTGCCAGCAGTTTATCGATAGGGGGTGGGGGAGGCCCCCTCCACTTT
cdr3_aa: CASSLSIGGGGGPLHF

v_call: TRBV7-9
j_call: TRBJ1-1
clone_size: many
d_call: TRBD1
cdr3_nt: TGTGCCAGCAGCTCGCCACAGGGGGGCACTGAAGCTTTCTTT
cdr3_aa: CASSSPQGGTEAFF

v_call: TRBV10-3
j_call: TRBJ2-7
clone_size: medium-sized
d_call: .
cdr3_nt: TGTGCCATCAGCGAACCCAGGCAAGGGCAGATACAGCAGTACTTC
cdr3_aa: CAISEPRQGQIQQYF

v_call: TRBV29-1
j_call: TRBJ2-7
clone_size: .
d_call: TRBD2
cdr3_nt: TGCAGCGTTGAGGCTAGCGGGGGCTCCTACGAGCAGTACTTC
cdr3_aa: CSVEASGGSYEQYF